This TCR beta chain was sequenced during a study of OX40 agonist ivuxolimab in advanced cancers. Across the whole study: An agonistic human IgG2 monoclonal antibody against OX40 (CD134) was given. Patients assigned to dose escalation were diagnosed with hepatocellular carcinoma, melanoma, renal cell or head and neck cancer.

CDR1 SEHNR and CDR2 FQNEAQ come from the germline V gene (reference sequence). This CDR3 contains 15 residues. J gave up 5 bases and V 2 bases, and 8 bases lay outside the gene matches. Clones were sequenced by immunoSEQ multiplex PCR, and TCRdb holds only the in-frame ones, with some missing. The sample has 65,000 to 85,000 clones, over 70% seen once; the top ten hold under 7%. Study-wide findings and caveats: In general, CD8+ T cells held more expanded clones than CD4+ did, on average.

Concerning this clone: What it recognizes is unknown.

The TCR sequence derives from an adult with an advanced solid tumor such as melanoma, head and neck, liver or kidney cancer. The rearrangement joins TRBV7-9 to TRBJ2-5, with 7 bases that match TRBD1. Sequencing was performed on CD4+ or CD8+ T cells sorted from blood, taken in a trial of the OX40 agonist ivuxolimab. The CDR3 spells CASSLQRQGGETQYF. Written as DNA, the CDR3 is TGTGCCAGCAGCTTACAACGACAGGGCGGTGAGACCCAGTACTTC.